These 5 T cell receptor beta chains were sequenced from one sample in a study of OX40 agonist ivuxolimab in advanced cancers. The protocol was immunoSEQ multiplex PCR, while the TCRdb copy is restricted to in-frame clones and leaves out a portion. Of around 33,000 clones in the sample, 92% were seen once. Sequences were derived from CD4+ or CD8+ T cells sorted from blood, sampled in a trial of the OX40 agonist ivuxolimab. The receptors derive from an adult with an advanced solid tumor such as melanoma, head and neck, liver or kidney cancer.

As DNA, the CDR3 is TGTGCCATCAGGGGGACAGGGGAGGGAGAGACCCAGTACTTC. Translated: CAIRGTGEGETQYF. The rearrangement uses TRBV10-3 and TRBJ2-5; 10 bases are shared with TRBD1. CDR1 and CDR2 (germline): ENHRY, SYGVKD. The CDR3 totals 14 residues. V shed 6 bases and J 4 bases; nucleotides not matched to a gene: 5.

The genes are TRBV2 and TRBJ2-1; no clear D gene. Between the trimmed V and J ends, which lost 3 bases and 12 bases, there was a span of 12 bases. Per the germline V gene, CDR1 is SNHLY and CDR2 is FYNNEI. CDR3 length: 12 residues. CDR3 amino acids: CASSDRPSGQFF. The CDR3 DNA reads TGTGCCAGCAGTGACAGACCATCCGGGCAGTTCTTC.

The CDR3 DNA is TGTGCCAGCAGCGTAGAGGGGGGCCCCTACAATGAGCAGTTCTTC. Residues: CASSVEGGPYNEQFF. The chain is built from TRBV9 and TRBJ2-1; D tentatively fits TRBD1 or TRBD2 (6 bases each). The CDR3 has 15 residues. V was pared by 0 bases and J by 2 bases, with 9 bases between. CDR1 SGDLS and CDR2 YYNGEE come from the germline V gene.

The chain couples TRBV28 to TRBJ2-7, with D possibly matching TRBD1 (6 bases). Germline CDR1 reads MDHEN; CDR2 reads SYDVKM. V was clipped by 4 bases and J by 13 bases, with 17 bases between them. The length of the CDR3 is 12 residues. CDR3 in DNA: TGTGCCAGCAGTTCCGGACAGTTCCTAACCTACTTC. Protein: CASSSGQFLTYF.

The J gene is TRBJ2-7, the V gene TRBV29-1; TRBD1 agrees at 7 bases. The J segment lost 3 bases and the V segment lost 4 bases, leaving 6 bases of the junction unmatched. Germline V CDR1 and CDR2: SQVTM, ANQGSEA. CDR3 length: 13 amino acids. CDR3 in DNA: TGCAGCGTTGTACCGCAGGGGGACTACGAGCAGTACTTC. Translated: CSVVPQGDYEQYF.